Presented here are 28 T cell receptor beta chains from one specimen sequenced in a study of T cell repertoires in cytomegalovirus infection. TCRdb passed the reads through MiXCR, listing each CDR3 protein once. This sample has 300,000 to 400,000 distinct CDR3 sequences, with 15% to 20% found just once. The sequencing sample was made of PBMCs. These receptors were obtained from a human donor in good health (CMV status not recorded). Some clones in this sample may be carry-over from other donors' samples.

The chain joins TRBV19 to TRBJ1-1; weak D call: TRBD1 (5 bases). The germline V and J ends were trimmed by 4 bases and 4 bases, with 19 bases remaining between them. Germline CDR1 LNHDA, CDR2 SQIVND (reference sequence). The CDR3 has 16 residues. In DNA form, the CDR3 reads TGTGCCAGTAGTACTCGACAGCCGGGGGAGAGCACTGAAGCTTTCTTT. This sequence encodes CASSTRQPGESTEAFF.

This CDR3 is CASSQTQGTETQYF. DNA for the CDR3: TGTGCCAGCAGCCAAACACAGGGGACGGAGACCCAGTACTTC. The chain has TRBV4-2 and TRBJ2-5; 7 bases line up with TRBD1. Unmatched junction bases numbered 5, after V lost 2 bases and J lost 5 bases. Germline-derived CDR1 and CDR2 are LGHNA and YNFKEQ. CDR3 length: 14 residues.

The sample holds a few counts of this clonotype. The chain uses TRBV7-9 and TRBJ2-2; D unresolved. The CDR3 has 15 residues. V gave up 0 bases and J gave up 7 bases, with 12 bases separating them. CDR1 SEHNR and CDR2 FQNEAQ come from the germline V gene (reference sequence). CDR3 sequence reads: CASSLALASRGELFF. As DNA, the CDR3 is TGTGCCAGCAGCTTAGCGCTCGCCAGCCGCGGGGAGCTGTTTTTT.

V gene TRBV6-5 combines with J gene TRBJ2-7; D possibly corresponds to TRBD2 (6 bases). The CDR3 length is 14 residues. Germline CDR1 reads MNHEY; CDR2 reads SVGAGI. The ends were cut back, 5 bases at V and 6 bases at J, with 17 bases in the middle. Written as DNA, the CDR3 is TGTGCCAGCAGTACCCCTAGCGTACTCGGCGAGCAGTACTTC. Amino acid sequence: CASSTPSVLGEQYF.

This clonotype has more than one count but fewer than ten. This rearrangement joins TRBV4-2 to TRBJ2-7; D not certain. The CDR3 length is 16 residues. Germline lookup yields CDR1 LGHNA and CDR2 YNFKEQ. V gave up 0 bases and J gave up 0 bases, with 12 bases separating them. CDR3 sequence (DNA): TGTGCCAGCAGCCAAGAGGTCGGTACGACCTCCTACGAGCAGTACTTC. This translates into CASSQEVGTTSYEQYF.

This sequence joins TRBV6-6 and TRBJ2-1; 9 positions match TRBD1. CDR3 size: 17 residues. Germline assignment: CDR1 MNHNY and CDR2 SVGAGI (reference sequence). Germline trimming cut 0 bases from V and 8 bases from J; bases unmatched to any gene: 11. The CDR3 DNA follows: TGTGCCAGCAGTTACTCTATCCGACAGGGGGGAAGAGATGAGCAGTTCTTC. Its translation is CASSYSIRQGGRDEQFF.

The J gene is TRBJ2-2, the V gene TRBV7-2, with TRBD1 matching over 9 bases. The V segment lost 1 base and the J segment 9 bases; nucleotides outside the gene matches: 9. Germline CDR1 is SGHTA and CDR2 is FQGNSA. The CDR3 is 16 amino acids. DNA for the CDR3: TGTGCCAGCAGCTTAGATGGGACAGGGTGGGCCAGGGAGCTGTTTTTT. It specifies CASSLDGTGWARELFF.

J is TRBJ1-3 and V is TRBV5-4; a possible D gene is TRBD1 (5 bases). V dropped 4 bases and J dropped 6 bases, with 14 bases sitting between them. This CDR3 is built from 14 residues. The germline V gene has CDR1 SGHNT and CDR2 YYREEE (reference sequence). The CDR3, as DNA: TGTGCCAGCAGCCCCCGCGGAGGGGCAAACACCATATATTTT. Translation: CASSPRGGANTIYF.

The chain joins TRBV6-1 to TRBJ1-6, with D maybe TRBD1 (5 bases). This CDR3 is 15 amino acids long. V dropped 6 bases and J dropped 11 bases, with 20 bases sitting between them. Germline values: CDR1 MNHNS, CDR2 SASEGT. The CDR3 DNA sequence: TGTGCCAGCAGAGCACTAGGGACGGGGCCTCCACCCCTCCACTTT. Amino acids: CASRALGTGPPPLHF.

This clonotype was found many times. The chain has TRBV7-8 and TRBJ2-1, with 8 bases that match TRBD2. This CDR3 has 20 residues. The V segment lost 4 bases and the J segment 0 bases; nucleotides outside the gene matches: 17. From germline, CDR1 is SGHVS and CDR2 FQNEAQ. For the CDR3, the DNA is TGTGCCAGCAGCTCCTTCCGGGTCCAGGCCCTAGCGGGCTCCTACAATGAGCAGTTCTTC. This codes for CASSSFRVQALAGSYNEQFF.

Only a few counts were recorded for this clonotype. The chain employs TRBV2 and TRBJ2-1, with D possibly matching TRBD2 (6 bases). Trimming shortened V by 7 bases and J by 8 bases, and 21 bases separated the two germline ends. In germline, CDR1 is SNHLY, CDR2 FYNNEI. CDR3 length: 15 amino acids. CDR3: CASISELARAHEQFF. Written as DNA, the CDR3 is TGTGCCAGCATTTCGGAACTAGCAAGGGCGCATGAGCAGTTCTTC.

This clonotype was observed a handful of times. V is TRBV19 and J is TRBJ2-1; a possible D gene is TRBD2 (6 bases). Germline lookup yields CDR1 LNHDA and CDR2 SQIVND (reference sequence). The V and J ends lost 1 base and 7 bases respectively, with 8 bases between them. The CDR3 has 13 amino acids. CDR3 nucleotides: TGTGCCAGTAGTATAGGTAGCGGAAATGAGCAGTTCTTC. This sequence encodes CASSIGSGNEQFF. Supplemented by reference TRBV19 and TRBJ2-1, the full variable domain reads DGGITQSPKYLFRKEGQNVTLSCEQNLNHDAMYWYRQDPGQGLRLIYYSQIVNDFQKGDIAEGYSVSREKKESFPLTVTSAQKNPTAFYLCASSIGSGNEQFFGPGTRLTVL.

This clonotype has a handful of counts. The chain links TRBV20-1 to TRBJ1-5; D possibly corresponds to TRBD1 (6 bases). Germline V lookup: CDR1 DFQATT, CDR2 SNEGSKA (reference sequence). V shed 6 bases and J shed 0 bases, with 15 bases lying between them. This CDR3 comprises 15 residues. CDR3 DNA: TGCAGTGCCAGACCGGGGGGCTTTAGCAATCAGCCCCAGCATTTT. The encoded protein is CSARPGGFSNQPQHF.

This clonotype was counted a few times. The CDR3 coding sequence is TGTGCCAGCAGCCGTCCGGGACAGGGGGCGAACGGGGAGCTGTTTTTT. It yields the protein CASSRPGQGANGELFF. J is TRBJ2-2 and V is TRBV7-9; 12 nucleotides line up with TRBD1. Germline CDR1 reads SEHNR; CDR2 reads FQNEAQ (reference sequence). The ends lost 5 bases at V and 7 bases at J; junction bases unmatched: 8. The CDR3 runs to 16 residues.

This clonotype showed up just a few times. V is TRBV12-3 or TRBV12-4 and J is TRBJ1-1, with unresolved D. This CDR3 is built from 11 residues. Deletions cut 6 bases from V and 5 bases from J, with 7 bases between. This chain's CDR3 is CASRAVTEAFF. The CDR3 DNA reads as TGTGCCAGCAGAGCGGTAACTGAAGCTTTCTTT.

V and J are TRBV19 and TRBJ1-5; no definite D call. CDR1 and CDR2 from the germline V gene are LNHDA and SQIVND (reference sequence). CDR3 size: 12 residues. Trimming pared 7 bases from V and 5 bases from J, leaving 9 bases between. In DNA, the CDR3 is TGTGCCAGTACGGTACCCGATCAGCCCCAGCATTTT. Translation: CASTVPDQPQHF.

The CDR3 reads CAISVSNPGSNEKLFF. Here the CDR3 DNA reads TGTGCCATCAGTGTGTCGAATCCGGGATCTAATGAAAAACTGTTTTTT. V gene TRBV10-3 combines with J gene TRBJ1-4; D gene uncertain. The germline V and J ends were trimmed by 4 bases and 3 bases, with 15 bases remaining between them. Germline CDR1 ENHRY, CDR2 SYGVKD. The CDR3 contains 16 residues.

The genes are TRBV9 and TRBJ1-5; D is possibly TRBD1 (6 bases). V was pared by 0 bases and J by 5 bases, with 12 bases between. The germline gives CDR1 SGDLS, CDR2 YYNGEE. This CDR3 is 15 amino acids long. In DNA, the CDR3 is TGTGCCAGCAGCGTAGGGGGAGGGGGGTATCAGCCCCAGCATTTT. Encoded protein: CASSVGGGGYQPQHF.

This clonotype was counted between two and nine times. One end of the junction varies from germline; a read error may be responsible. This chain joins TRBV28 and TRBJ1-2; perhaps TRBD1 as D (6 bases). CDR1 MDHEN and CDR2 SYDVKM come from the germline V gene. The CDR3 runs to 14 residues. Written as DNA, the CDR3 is TGTGCCAGCAGACAGGACAGAATTAACTATGGCTACGCCTTC. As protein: CASRQDRINYGYAF.

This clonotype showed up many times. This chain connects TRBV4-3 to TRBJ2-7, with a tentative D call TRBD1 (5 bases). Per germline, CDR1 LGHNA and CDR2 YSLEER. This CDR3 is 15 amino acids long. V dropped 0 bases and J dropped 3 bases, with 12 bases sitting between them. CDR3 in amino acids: CASSQDGAQGYEQYF. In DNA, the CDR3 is TGCGCCAGCAGCCAAGACGGTGCTCAGGGCTACGAGCAGTACTTC.

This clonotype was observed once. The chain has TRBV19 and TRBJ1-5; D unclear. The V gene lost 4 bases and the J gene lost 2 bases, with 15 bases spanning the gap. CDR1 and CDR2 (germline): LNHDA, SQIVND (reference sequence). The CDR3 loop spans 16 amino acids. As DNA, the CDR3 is TGTGCCAGTAGTACTCTCGACCTACTTCGCAATCAGCCCCAGCATTTT. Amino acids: CASSTLDLLRNQPQHF.

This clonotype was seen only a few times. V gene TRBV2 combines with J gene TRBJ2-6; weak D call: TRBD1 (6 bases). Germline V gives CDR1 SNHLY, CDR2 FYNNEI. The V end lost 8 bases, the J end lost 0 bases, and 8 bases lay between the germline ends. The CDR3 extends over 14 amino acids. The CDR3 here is CASWGRSGANVLTF. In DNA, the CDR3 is TGTGCCAGCTGGGGGCGCTCTGGGGCCAACGTCCTGACTTTC.

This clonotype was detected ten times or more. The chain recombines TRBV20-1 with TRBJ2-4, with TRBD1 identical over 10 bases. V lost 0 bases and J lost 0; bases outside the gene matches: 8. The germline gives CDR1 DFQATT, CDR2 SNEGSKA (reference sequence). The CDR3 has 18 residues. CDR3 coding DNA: TGCAGTGCTAGAGAAGGACAGGGGGGTATTGGAGCCAAAAACATTCAGTACTTC. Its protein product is CSAREGQGGIGAKNIQYF.

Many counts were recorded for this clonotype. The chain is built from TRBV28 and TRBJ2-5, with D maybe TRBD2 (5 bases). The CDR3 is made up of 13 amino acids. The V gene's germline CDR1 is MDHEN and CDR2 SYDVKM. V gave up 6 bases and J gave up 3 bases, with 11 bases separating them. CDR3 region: CASRGSPEETQYF. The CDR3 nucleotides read TGTGCCAGCAGGGGGAGTCCGGAAGAGACCCAGTACTTC.

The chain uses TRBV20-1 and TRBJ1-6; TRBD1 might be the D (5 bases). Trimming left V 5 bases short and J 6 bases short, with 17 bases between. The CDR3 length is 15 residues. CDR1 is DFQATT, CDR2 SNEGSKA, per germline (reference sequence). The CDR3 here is CSAVDFRGGNSPLHF. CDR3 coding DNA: TGCAGTGCTGTGGACTTCCGCGGGGGTAATTCACCCCTCCACTTT.

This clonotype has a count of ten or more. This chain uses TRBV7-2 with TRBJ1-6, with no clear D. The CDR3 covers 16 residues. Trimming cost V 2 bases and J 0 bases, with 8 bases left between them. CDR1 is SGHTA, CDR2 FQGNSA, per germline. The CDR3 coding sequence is TGTGCCAGCAGCTTAACGGATAGCTCCTATAATTCACCCCTCCACTTT. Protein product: CASSLTDSSYNSPLHF.

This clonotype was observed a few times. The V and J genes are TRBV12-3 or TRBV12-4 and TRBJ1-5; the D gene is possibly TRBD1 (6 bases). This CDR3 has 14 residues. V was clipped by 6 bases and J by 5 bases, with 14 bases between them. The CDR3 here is CASSLTGEYQPQHF. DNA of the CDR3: TGTGCCAGCAGCCTGACAGGCGAATATCAGCCCCAGCATTTT.

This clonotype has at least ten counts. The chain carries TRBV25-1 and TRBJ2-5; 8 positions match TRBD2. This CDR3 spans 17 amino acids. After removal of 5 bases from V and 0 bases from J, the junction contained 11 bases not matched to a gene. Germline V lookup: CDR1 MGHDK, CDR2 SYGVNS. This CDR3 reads CASSLKAGVTNQETQYF. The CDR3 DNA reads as TGTGCCAGCAGTCTTAAAGCGGGGGTGACTAACCAAGAGACCCAGTACTTC.